The rows below give T cell receptor beta chains drawn from one sample of a study of technical replicates of blood from a handful of donors. Using immunoSEQ multiplex PCR, the repertoire was profiled, and TCRdb retains in-frame clones only, with some absent. Of under 90,000 clones in the sample, 85% to 95% are singletons; the top ten hold about 0.24%. The sample was T cells isolated from PBMCs. These receptors originate from a human donor in good health. Each CDR3 is given with its conserved first and last residue. A D gene is named only where the DNA matches it firmly. Clone size, where shown, is once, few, many, or a class for clones that have expanded.

v_gene: TRBV11-3; d_gene: -; abundance: -; j_gene: TRBJ2-3; CDR3nt: TGTGCCAGCAGCTCGGGACACCTAAGCACAGATACGCAGTATTTT; CDR3aa: CASSSGHLSTDTQYF
v_gene: TRBV5-4; d_gene: -; abundance: -; j_gene: TRBJ2-2; CDR3nt: TGTGCCAGCAGCCTACAGACCGGGGAGCTGTTTTTT; CDR3aa: CASSLQTGELFF
v_gene: TRBV2; d_gene: -; abundance: -; j_gene: TRBJ1-4; CDR3nt: TGTGCCAGCAGTGAGAGGGTCGGAGAAAAACTGTTTTTT; CDR3aa: CASSERVGEKLFF
v_gene: TRBV7-8; d_gene: TRBD2; abundance: -; j_gene: TRBJ2-2; CDR3nt: TGTGCCAGCAGCCCCCGACTAGCGGGAGGTCGGCGCACCGGGGAGCTGTTTTTT; CDR3aa: CASSPRLAGGRRTGELFF
v_gene: TRBV19; d_gene: TRBD1; abundance: once; j_gene: TRBJ1-5; CDR3nt: TGTGCCAGTACCTTGGGACAGCAGTTAAATCAGCCCCAGCATTTT; CDR3aa: CASTLGQQLNQPQHF
v_gene: TRBV21-1; d_gene: -; abundance: -; j_gene: TRBJ2-5; CDR3nt: TGTGCCAGCAGCAAAGTTGGCAGGACTAGTTATCTCCAAGAGACCCAGTACTTC; CDR3aa: CASSKVGRTSYLQETQYF
v_gene: TRBV11-2; d_gene: TRBD1; abundance: -; j_gene: TRBJ2-7; CDR3nt: TGTGCCAGCACCTGGGACAGGACGAACGAGCAGTACTTC; CDR3aa: CASTWDRTNEQYF
v_gene: TRBV5-8; d_gene: TRBD1; abundance: once; j_gene: TRBJ2-1; CDR3nt: TGTGCCAGCAGCTTCCGACAGGGGGCCTACAATGAGCAGTTCTTC; CDR3aa: CASSFRQGAYNEQFF
v_gene: TRBV7-8; d_gene: -; abundance: once; j_gene: TRBJ2-1; CDR3nt: TGTGCCAGCAGCTTAGAGGGCAGGGGATCCTACAATGAGCAGTTCTTC; CDR3aa: CASSLEGRGSYNEQFF
v_gene: TRBV4-1; d_gene: -; abundance: -; j_gene: TRBJ2-3; CDR3nt: TGCGCCAGCAGCCCCATGGCGGTGACAGATACGCAGTATTTT; CDR3aa: CASSPMAVTDTQYF
v_gene: TRBV11-2; d_gene: -; abundance: -; j_gene: TRBJ1-2; CDR3nt: TGTGCCAGCAGCTTAGTAGAGAGAGGTGGCTATGGCTACACCTTC; CDR3aa: CASSLVERGGYGYTF
v_gene: TRBV7-9; d_gene: TRBD1; abundance: -; j_gene: TRBJ1-2; CDR3nt: TGTGCCAGCAGCTTAGGGGACAGTAATATCTATGGCTACACCTTC; CDR3aa: CASSLGDSNIYGYTF
v_gene: TRBV10-2; d_gene: -; abundance: -; j_gene: TRBJ1-1; CDR3nt: TGCGCCAGCAGTGACCTCAACTGGGAGGAAGCTTTCTTT; CDR3aa: CASSDLNWEEAFF
v_gene: TRBV4-2; d_gene: -; abundance: -; j_gene: TRBJ2-7; CDR3nt: TGTGCCAGCAGCCAAGAAGGCGAGGCCTACGAGCAGTACTTC; CDR3aa: CASSQEGEAYEQYF
v_gene: TRBV18; d_gene: TRBD2; abundance: few; j_gene: TRBJ2-2; CDR3nt: TGTGCCAGCTCACCATCGACTAGCCGAAACACCGGGGAGCTGTTTTTT; CDR3aa: CASSPSTSRNTGELFF
v_gene: TRBV30; d_gene: -; abundance: -; j_gene: TRBJ2-7; CDR3nt: TGTGCCTGGAGTAGCTCTCGAACCCCGGGATACGAGCAGTACTTC; CDR3aa: CAWSSSRTPGYEQYF
v_gene: TRBV4-1; d_gene: -; abundance: -; j_gene: TRBJ2-7; CDR3nt: TGCGCCAGCAGCCCTGGAAGGCCGGGACAATCCTACGAGCAGTACTTC; CDR3aa: CASSPGRPGQSYEQYF
v_gene: TRBV11-3; d_gene: TRBD2; abundance: once; j_gene: TRBJ2-3; CDR3nt: TGTGCCAGCAGCTTAGTCGCGGGGGGGATCACAGATACGCAGTATTTT; CDR3aa: CASSLVAGGITDTQYF
v_gene: TRBV14; d_gene: TRBD1; abundance: -; j_gene: TRBJ1-6; CDR3nt: TGTGCCAGCAGCCAACGACAGGGGGTAGAGTCACCCCTCCACTTT; CDR3aa: CASSQRQGVESPLHF
v_gene: TRBV4-1; d_gene: TRBD2; abundance: -; j_gene: TRBJ2-1; CDR3nt: TGCGCCAGCAGCCAATATACTACGGGGCTAGCGGGTTATGAGCAGTTCTTC; CDR3aa: CASSQYTTGLAGYEQFF
v_gene: TRBV5-1; d_gene: TRBD1; abundance: -; j_gene: TRBJ1-2; CDR3nt: TGCGCCAGCAGCGCGGGTCAGACAGGGGCTGGCTACACCTTC; CDR3aa: CASSAGQTGAGYTF
v_gene: TRBV15; d_gene: TRBD1; abundance: -; j_gene: TRBJ2-7; CDR3nt: TGTGCCACCAGCACAAGAAAAGGGACAGGTTACGAGCAGTACTTC; CDR3aa: CATSTRKGTGYEQYF
v_gene: TRBV29-1; d_gene: -; abundance: -; j_gene: TRBJ1-2; CDR3nt: TGCAGCGCAGTCTCTCTTGGCTACACCTTC; CDR3aa: CSAVSLGYTF
v_gene: TRBV28; d_gene: -; abundance: -; j_gene: TRBJ1-4; CDR3nt: TGTGCCAGCAGTTTGCGGCTGGAAAAACTGTTTTTT; CDR3aa: CASSLRLEKLFF
v_gene: TRBV5-1; d_gene: -; abundance: -; j_gene: TRBJ1-6; CDR3nt: TGCGCCAGCAGCCCCTTGACAGCGAATAATTCACCCCTCCACTTT; CDR3aa: CASSPLTANNSPLHF
v_gene: TRBV5-4; d_gene: TRBD2; abundance: -; j_gene: TRBJ2-1; CDR3nt: TGTGCCAGCAGCTTGGGTGGGAGGGGCCCCTACAATGAGCAGTTCTTC; CDR3aa: CASSLGGRGPYNEQFF
v_gene: TRBV18; d_gene: -; abundance: -; j_gene: TRBJ2-7; CDR3nt: TGTGCCAGCTCACCTAACACAGGGATTAACGAGCAGTACTTC; CDR3aa: CASSPNTGINEQYF
v_gene: TRBV13; d_gene: TRBD2; abundance: -; j_gene: TRBJ2-7; CDR3nt: TGTGCCAGCAGCGACTTACTAGCGGGGGACCCCTCCGAGCAGTACTTC; CDR3aa: CASSDLLAGDPSEQYF
v_gene: TRBV5-4; d_gene: -; abundance: -; j_gene: TRBJ2-3; CDR3nt: TGTGCCAGCAGCTTGTTGGGGGGACCTCGCACAGATACGCAGTATTTT; CDR3aa: CASSLLGGPRTDTQYF
v_gene: TRBV2; d_gene: TRBD1; abundance: few; j_gene: TRBJ2-7; CDR3nt: TGTGCCAGCAGGGACAGGGGGCGCTTCCACGAGCAGTACTTC; CDR3aa: CASRDRGRFHEQYF
v_gene: TRBV5-4; d_gene: -; abundance: -; j_gene: TRBJ1-1; CDR3nt: TGTGCCAGCAGCTCAGGGTTCACTGAAGCTTTCTTT; CDR3aa: CASSSGFTEAFF
v_gene: TRBV15; d_gene: -; abundance: -; j_gene: TRBJ1-2; CDR3nt: TGTGCCACCAGCAGAGACGGGGATGGCTACACCTTC; CDR3aa: CATSRDGDGYTF
v_gene: TRBV5-1; d_gene: TRBD1; abundance: -; j_gene: TRBJ2-7; CDR3nt: TGCGCCAGCAGCTCGTCGACAGGGGGCTCGACCGAGCAGTACTTC; CDR3aa: CASSSSTGGSTEQYF
v_gene: TRBV6-5; d_gene: TRBD2; abundance: -; j_gene: TRBJ2-1; CDR3nt: TGTGCCAGCAGTCAAGGACTAGCGGGTTACAATGAGCAGTTCTTC; CDR3aa: CASSQGLAGYNEQFF
v_gene: TRBV6-5; d_gene: TRBD2; abundance: -; j_gene: TRBJ2-1; CDR3nt: TGTGCCAGCAGGATAGCGGGAGGACGTGAGCAGTTCTTC; CDR3aa: CASRIAGGREQFF
v_gene: TRBV5-1; d_gene: -; abundance: -; j_gene: TRBJ2-5; CDR3nt: TGCGCCAGCAGCCCGGGTGAGACCCAGTACTTC; CDR3aa: CASSPGETQYF
v_gene: TRBV27; d_gene: TRBD2; abundance: -; j_gene: TRBJ2-1; CDR3nt: TGTGCCAGCACCTATTCCAGGGGAACTAGCGGTTACAATGAGCAGTTCTTC; CDR3aa: CASTYSRGTSGYNEQFF
v_gene: TRBV11-2; d_gene: TRBD2; abundance: -; j_gene: TRBJ2-1; CDR3nt: TGTGCCAGCAGCCCCTCCTGGGGACTAGCGGTGAGCTCCTACAATGAGCAGTTCTTC; CDR3aa: CASSPSWGLAVSSYNEQFF
v_gene: TRBV4-1; d_gene: -; abundance: -; j_gene: TRBJ1-3; CDR3nt: TGCGCCAGCAAAGTGGGGGCGACTGGAAACACCATATATTTT; CDR3aa: CASKVGATGNTIYF
v_gene: TRBV28; d_gene: TRBD1; abundance: few; j_gene: TRBJ2-7; CDR3nt: TGTGCCAGCAGTTTAGTTGGGACAGGCATGTACGAGCAGTACTTC; CDR3aa: CASSLVGTGMYEQYF
v_gene: TRBV19; d_gene: -; abundance: -; j_gene: TRBJ2-7; CDR3nt: TGTGCCAGTAGCCCCCGACAGACTGACGAGCAGTACTTC; CDR3aa: CASSPRQTDEQYF
v_gene: TRBV5-1; d_gene: -; abundance: -; j_gene: TRBJ2-2; CDR3nt: TGCGCCAGCAGCTTGGGGGCGAAGGGGACCGGGGAGCTGTTTTTT; CDR3aa: CASSLGAKGTGELFF
v_gene: TRBV21-1; d_gene: -; abundance: -; j_gene: TRBJ2-7; CDR3nt: TGTGCCAGCAGCAACACCGAGACAGGGGGAGGAAAGCAGTACTTC; CDR3aa: CASSNTETGGGKQYF
v_gene: TRBV5-6; d_gene: -; abundance: once; j_gene: TRBJ2-2; CDR3nt: TGTGCCAGCAGCTTCGGCACCGGGGAGCTGTTTTTT; CDR3aa: CASSFGTGELFF
v_gene: TRBV7-2; d_gene: -; abundance: -; j_gene: TRBJ2-5; CDR3nt: TGTGCCAGCAGCAACCCTAGGGGGGGAGAGACCCAGTACTTC; CDR3aa: CASSNPRGGETQYF
v_gene: TRBV2; d_gene: TRBD2; abundance: -; j_gene: TRBJ2-2; CDR3nt: TGTGCCAGCAGTACTAGCGGGAGATGGGCCGGGGAGCTGTTTTTT; CDR3aa: CASSTSGRWAGELFF
v_gene: TRBV5-4; d_gene: TRBD1; abundance: -; j_gene: TRBJ2-3; CDR3nt: TGTGCCAGCAGCTACCGGGACAGGGACGATACGCAGTATTTT; CDR3aa: CASSYRDRDDTQYF
v_gene: TRBV4-1; d_gene: -; abundance: -; j_gene: TRBJ2-5; CDR3nt: TGCGCCAGCAGCCCCGGGGGCGCGGGAGTTGGGGAGACCCAGTACTTC; CDR3aa: CASSPGGAGVGETQYF